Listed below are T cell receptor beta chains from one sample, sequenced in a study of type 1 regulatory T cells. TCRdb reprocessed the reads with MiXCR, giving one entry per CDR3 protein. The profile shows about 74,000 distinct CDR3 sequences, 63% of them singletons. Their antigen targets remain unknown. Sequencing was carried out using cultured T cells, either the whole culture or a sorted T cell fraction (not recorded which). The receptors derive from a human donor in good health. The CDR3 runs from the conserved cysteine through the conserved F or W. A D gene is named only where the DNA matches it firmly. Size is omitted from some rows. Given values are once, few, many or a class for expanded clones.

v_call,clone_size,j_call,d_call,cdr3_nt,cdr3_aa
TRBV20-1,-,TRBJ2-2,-,TGCAGTGCTAGAAGAGGAGGGGAGGCCGGGGAGCTGTTTTTT,CSARRGGEAGELFF
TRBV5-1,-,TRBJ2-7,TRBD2,TGCGCCAGCAGCTTGGTTGGGACTAGTCCCTACGAGCAGTACTTC,CASSLVGTSPYEQYF
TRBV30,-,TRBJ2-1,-,TGTGCCTCAACTGAAACGGGTCAGGATGAGCAGTTCTTC,CASTETGQDEQFF
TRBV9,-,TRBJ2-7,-,TGTGCCAGCAGCGCAGCACCGCAGGGGATTTTCGAGCAGTACTTC,CASSAAPQGIFEQYF
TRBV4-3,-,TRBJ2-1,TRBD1,TGCGCCAGCAGCCAAGAAGGACAGGGGGAAAATGAGCAGTTCTTC,CASSQEGQGENEQFF
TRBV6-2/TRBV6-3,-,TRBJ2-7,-,TGTGCCAGCAGGGCGGACAGTACCTACGAGCAGTACTTC,CASRADSTYEQYF
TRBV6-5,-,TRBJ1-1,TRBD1,TGTGCCAGCAGTTACGGGACAGGGGGAAACACTGAAGCTTTCTTT,CASSYGTGGNTEAFF
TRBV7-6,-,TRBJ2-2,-,TGTGCCAGCAGCTCTAGCACAGCACCAACCGGGGAGCTGTTTTTT,CASSSSTAPTGELFF
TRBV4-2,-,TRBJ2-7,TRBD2,TGTGCCAGCAGCCAAGAGACTAGCGGGAGTGACTACGAGCAGTACTTC,CASSQETSGSDYEQYF
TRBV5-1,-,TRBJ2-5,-,TGCGCCAGCAGCTTGGGACCCGAGGAGGGGACGGAGACCCAGTACTTC,CASSLGPEEGTETQYF
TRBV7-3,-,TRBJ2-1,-,TGTGCCAGCAGCTTATCTCTAGCAAATGAGCAGTTCTTC,CASSLSLANEQFF
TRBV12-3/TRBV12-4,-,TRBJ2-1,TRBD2,TGTGCCAGCAGTTACCGGACTAGCGGGAATACCTACAATGAGCAGTTCTTC,CASSYRTSGNTYNEQFF
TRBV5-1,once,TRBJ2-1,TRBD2,TGCGCCAGCAGCCCGCGGGGGACCTACAATGAGCAGTTCTTC,CASSPRGTYNEQFF
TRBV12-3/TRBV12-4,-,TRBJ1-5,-,TGTGCCAGCAGTTTTTCACCTTCGACCCTTAACAGCAATCAGCCCCAGCATTTT,CASSFSPSTLNSNQPQHF
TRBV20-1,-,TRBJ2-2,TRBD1,TGCAGTGCCTGGGGACAGGGGAACACCGGGGAGCTGTTTTTT,CSAWGQGNTGELFF
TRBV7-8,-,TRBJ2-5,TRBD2,TGTGCCAGCAGCGCCTGGTCTGGACTAGCCCAAACAGAGACCCAGTACTTC,CASSAWSGLAQTETQYF
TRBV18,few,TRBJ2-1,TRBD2,TGTGCCAGCTCACCCCCGGGACTAGCGGGAGTACGGGAGCAGTTCTTC,CASSPPGLAGVREQFF
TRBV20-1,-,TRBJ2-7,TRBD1,TGCAGTGCTAGAGATCCGACCGGGACAGTTAGCCACGAGCAGTACTTC,CSARDPTGTVSHEQYF
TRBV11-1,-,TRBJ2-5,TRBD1,TGTGCCAGCAGTTCAACAGGGGTGAGGGAGACCCAGTACTTC,CASSSTGVRETQYF
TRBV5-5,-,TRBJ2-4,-,TGTGCCAGCAGCTTGGTAACGGTAGCCAAAAACATTCAGTACTTC,CASSLVTVAKNIQYF
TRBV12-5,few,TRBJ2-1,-,TGTGCTAGTGGTTTGCGGTCTCGGTTAACGCAGTTCTTC,CASGLRSRLTQFF
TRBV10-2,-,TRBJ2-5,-,TGCGCCAGCAGAGACAGGTCCGGGGTTCAAGAGACCCAGTACTTC,CASRDRSGVQETQYF
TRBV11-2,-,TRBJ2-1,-,TGTGCCAGCAGCCCACAGTGGAAATCGGGTTTGCAGTTCTTC,CASSPQWKSGLQFF
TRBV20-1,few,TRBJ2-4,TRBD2,TGCAGTGCTGAAAGACGGACTAGCTTAACCAAAAACATTCAGTACTTC,CSAERRTSLTKNIQYF
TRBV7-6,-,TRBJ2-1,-,TGTGCCAGCAGCCAGAGGGGCGATGAGCAGTTCTTC,CASSQRGDEQFF
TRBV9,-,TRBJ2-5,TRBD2,TGTGCCAGCAGCGTAGAAGCGGGAGGACTGAGGACCCAGTACTTC,CASSVEAGGLRTQYF
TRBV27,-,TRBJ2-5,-,TGTGCCAGCAGTCCCCGGGGCGCGGAGACCCAGTACTTC,CASSPRGAETQYF
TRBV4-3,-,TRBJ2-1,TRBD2,TGCGCCAGCAGCCTTGGCGGGAGGGCCTGGAATGAGCAGTTCTTC,CASSLGGRAWNEQFF
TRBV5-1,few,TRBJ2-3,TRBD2,TGCGCCAGCAGCCGCCCGGGACTAGCGGGAGAGCTCACAGATACGCAGTATTTT,CASSRPGLAGELTDTQYF
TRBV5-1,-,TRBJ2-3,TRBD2,TGCGCCAGCAGCTTGACGGCGGGAGTTTCAGATACGCAGTATTTT,CASSLTAGVSDTQYF
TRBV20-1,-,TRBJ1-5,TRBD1,TGCAGTGCTAGAGACAAGGACAGGACTAGTTATCGGCATTTT,CSARDKDRTSYRHF
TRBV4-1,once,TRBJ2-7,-,TGCGCCAGCAGCCAAGATAGGACCCGTGGCGAGCAGTACTTC,CASSQDRTRGEQYF
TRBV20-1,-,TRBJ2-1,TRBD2,TGCAGTGCTAGAGGCGGGACTAGCGGCCACAATGAGCAGTTCTTC,CSARGGTSGHNEQFF
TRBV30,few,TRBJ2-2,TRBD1,TGTGCCTGGAGTCCGGGACAGGGGCGGCAAGTGAACACCGGGGAGCTGTTTTTT,CAWSPGQGRQVNTGELFF
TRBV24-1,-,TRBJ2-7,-,TGTGCCACCAGTGGTCCCACCAAGGGCGACTCCTACGAGCAGTACTTC,CATSGPTKGDSYEQYF
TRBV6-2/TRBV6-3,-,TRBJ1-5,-,TGTGCCAGCAGTTATATCTCAGGGACCGTCGAACGGCCCCAGCATTTT,CASSYISGTVERPQHF
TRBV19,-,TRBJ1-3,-,TGTGCCAGTAGTATCGCAGGATCTGGAAACACCATATATTTT,CASSIAGSGNTIYF
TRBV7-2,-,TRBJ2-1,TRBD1,TGTGCCAGCAGCTTACCCCGGGACAGGGGCAATGAGCAGTTCTTC,CASSLPRDRGNEQFF
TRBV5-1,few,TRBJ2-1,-,TGCGCCAGCAGCTTGGTGGCTAGCCCCAGCTCCTACAATGAGCAGTTCTTC,CASSLVASPSSYNEQFF
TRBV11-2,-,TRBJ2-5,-,TGTGCCAGCAGCTTATACCGGGGCGATCAAGAGACCCAGTACTTC,CASSLYRGDQETQYF
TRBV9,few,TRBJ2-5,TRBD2,TGTGCCAGCAGCGATCGGACTAGCGGGAGGGGTTTGGAGACCCAGTACTTC,CASSDRTSGRGLETQYF
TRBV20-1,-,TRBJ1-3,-,TGCAGTGCTAGAGATCCAGGGGCTGGAAACACCATATATTTT,CSARDPGAGNTIYF
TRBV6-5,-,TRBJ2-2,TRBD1,TGTGCCAGCAGGGGACAGGGCCTTACCGGGGAGCTGTTTTTT,CASRGQGLTGELFF
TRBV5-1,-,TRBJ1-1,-,TGCGCCAGCAGAATCCAGGACGTGAACACTGAAGCTTTCTTT,CASRIQDVNTEAFF
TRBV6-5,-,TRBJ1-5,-,TGTGCCAGCAGTTACCGGGGGAGCTCGAATCAGCCCCAGCATTTT,CASSYRGSSNQPQHF
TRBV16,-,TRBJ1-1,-,TGTGCCAGCAGCCCCCTGGGGGTCAGGAGCACTGAAGCTTTCTTT,CASSPLGVRSTEAFF
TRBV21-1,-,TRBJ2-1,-,TGTGCCAGCAGCAAGACCAAAAGCTCCTACAATGAGCAGTTCTTC,CASSKTKSSYNEQFF
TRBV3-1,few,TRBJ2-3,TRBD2,TGTGCCAGCAGCCAAGATAACCCCCCGGGACTAGCGGGCCCCACAGATACGCAGTATTTT,CASSQDNPPGLAGPTDTQYF
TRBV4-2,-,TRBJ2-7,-,TGTGCCAGCAGCCAAGAAGGAGGGAGAGGATCCTACGAGCAGTACTTC,CASSQEGGRGSYEQYF
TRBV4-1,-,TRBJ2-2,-,TGCGCCAGCAGCCAAGATAGTCTAGCAGGGTCCACCGGGGAGCTGTTTTTT,CASSQDSLAGSTGELFF
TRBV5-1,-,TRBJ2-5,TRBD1,TGCGCCAGCAGCGCAGGGACAGATCCCCAAGAGACCCAGTACTTC,CASSAGTDPQETQYF
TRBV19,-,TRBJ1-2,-,TGTGCCAGTAGTATAGTTTCAGAAAACTATGGCTACACCTTC,CASSIVSENYGYTF
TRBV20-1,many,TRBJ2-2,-,TGCAGTGCTAGACACGTGAACACCGGGGAGCTGTTTTTT,CSARHVNTGELFF
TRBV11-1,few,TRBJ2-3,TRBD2,TGTGCCAGCAGCTCATTAGCGGGAGGGCCAATAGATACGCAGTATTTT,CASSSLAGGPIDTQYF
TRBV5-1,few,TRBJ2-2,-,TGCGCCAGCAGCTTGGACTACGGGGGGGAGCTGTTTTTT,CASSLDYGGELFF
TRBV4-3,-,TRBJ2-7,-,TGCGCCAGCAACCAAGTGGCAGTCGGGGCCTACGAGCAGTACTTC,CASNQVAVGAYEQYF
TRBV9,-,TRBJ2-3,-,TGTGCCAGCAGCGTAGTTAGCGGTCAGACAGATACGCAGTATTTT,CASSVVSGQTDTQYF